The TCR beta chain described here comes from a study of regulatory T cells in long-lasting Graves disease. Germline CDR1 is LNHNV and CDR2 is YYDKDF (reference sequence). The V segment lost 4 bases and the J segment 0 bases; nucleotides outside the gene matches: 11. The CDR3 consists of 18 residues. This clonotype was recorded at least ten times. The time point denotes: persistent/refractory GD, antithyroid drugs over 5 years with positive TRAb. With RNA extracted from PBMCs as input, the TCR library was made. Arm-PCR of CDR3 regions with iRepertoire HTBI primers generated TCR beta libraries. TCRdb re-derived calls from the multiplex PCR reads in MiXCR, one entry per CDR3 protein. The table has roughly 400,000 distinct CDR3 sequences, 20% seen once.

The V and J genes are TRBV15 and TRBJ2-5; TRBD1 matches at 10 bases. This TCR was recovered from a female donor with Graves disease. The sample consisted of peripheral blood mononuclear cells (PBMCs), taken when the disease was refractory, from a patient treated with antithyroid drugs. The CDR3, as DNA: TGTGCCACCAGCAATATCCGGGACAGGGGCCAGTACCAAGAGACCCAGTACTTC. This gives the protein CATSNIRDRGQYQETQYF.